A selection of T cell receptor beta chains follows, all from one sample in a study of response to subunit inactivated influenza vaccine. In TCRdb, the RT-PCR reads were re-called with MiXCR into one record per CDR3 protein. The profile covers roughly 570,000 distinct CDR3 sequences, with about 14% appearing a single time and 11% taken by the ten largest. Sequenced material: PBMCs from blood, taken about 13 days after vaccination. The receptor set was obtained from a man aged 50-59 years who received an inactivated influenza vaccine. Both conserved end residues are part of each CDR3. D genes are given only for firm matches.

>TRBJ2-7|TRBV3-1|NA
CASSRDQFDEQYF
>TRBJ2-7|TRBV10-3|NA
CASTGQESYEQYF
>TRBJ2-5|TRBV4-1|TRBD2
CASSQVGGQETQYF
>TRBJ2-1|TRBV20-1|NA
CSAGGGAGHHEQFF
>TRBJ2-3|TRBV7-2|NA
CASSFLDTQYF
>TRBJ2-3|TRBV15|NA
CATSRDHWGSDTQYF
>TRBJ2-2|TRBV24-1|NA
CATSGATGYTGELFF
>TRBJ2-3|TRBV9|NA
CASSPQASAKGTDTQYF
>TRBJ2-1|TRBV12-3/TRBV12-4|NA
CASSLSQTNEQFF
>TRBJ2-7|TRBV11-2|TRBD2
CASSSKSGTSGAKSYEQYF
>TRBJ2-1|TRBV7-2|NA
CASSLAGIGSGEQFF
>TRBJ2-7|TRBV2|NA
CASRFDYEQYF
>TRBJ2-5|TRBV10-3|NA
CAISPEVKETQYF
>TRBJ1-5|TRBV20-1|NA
CSARPDSTGQPQHF